What follows are 27 T cell receptor beta chains derived from one specimen sequenced in a study of T cell responses to AZD1222 COVID-19 vaccine. Measured with immunoSEQ multiplex PCR; TCRdb has only the in-frame clones, and not every one. This sample has about 110,000 clones; about 85% occur once, and the top ten carry roughly 5.3%. The sequencing used peripheral blood, collected on day 0 of AZD1222 vaccination. These receptors were taken from an adult in good health.

This chain connects TRBV11-2 to TRBJ1-6; maybe TRBD1 (5 bases). The CDR3 is made up of 17 amino acids. V lost 1 base and J lost 4, with 14 bases in between. Germline V gene lookup returns CDR1 SGHAT and CDR2 FQNNGV. The CDR3 DNA is TGTGCCAGCAGCTTAGGAGGAATGGCAGGGTATAATTCACCCCTCCACTTT. Its protein product is CASSLGGMAGYNSPLHF.

For the CDR3, the DNA is TGTGCCAGCTCACCAGAAATGACTCTACACGGTAACACTGAAGCTTTCTTT. This translates into CASSPEMTLHGNTEAFF. The rearrangement links TRBV18 to TRBJ1-1; D ambiguous. The CDR3 sequence is 17 residues long. The V end lost 2 bases, the J end lost 2 bases, and 18 bases lay between the germline ends. CDR1 is KGHSH and CDR2 is LQKENI in the germline V gene.

The rearrangement joins TRBV7-6 to TRBJ1-6, with D unclear. Germline CDR1 reads SGHVS; CDR2 reads FNYEAQ. V was shortened by 1 base and J by 6 bases, with 10 bases between the two germline ends. The CDR3 contains 15 residues. This chain's CDR3 is CASSLEAATNSPLHF. For the CDR3, the DNA is TGTGCCAGCAGCTTAGAGGCAGCAACTAATTCACCCCTCCACTTT.

V and J are TRBV27 and TRBJ1-1; unclear D gene. The CDR3 runs to 14 residues. V was shortened by 5 bases and J by 4 bases, with 14 bases between the two germline ends. Germline V gene sequence: CDR1 MNHEY, CDR2 SMNVEV (reference sequence). DNA for the CDR3: TGTGCCAGCAGTGCCACCGCGGGTGTCACTGAAGCTTTCTTT. This sequence encodes CASSATAGVTEAFF.

The gene calls are TRBV29-1 and TRBJ1-5; 9 nucleotides align to TRBD1. This CDR3 spans 13 amino acids. Germline loops: CDR1 SQVTM, CDR2 ANQGSEA. Trimming removed 7 bases from V and 6 bases from J; junction bases left unmatched: 7. In DNA, the CDR3 is TGCAGCGCAGCGGGACAGGGCGGTCAGCCCCAGCATTTT. Translated, it gives CSAAGQGGQPQHF.

This clone occurred once. The gene calls are TRBV25-1 and TRBJ2-7, with D uncertain. V was pared by 5 bases and J by 6 bases, with 8 bases between. CDR1 is MGHDK, CDR2 SYGVNS, per germline. This CDR3 contains 11 residues. The CDR3 DNA sequence: TGTGCCAGCAGTTTTCTGACCGAGCAGTACTTC. This encodes CASSFLTEQYF.

This clone was seen more than once but under ten times. This sequence joins TRBV7-9 and TRBJ2-5, with no clear D. Germline lookup yields CDR1 SEHNR and CDR2 FQNEAQ (reference sequence). V shed 2 bases and J shed 4 bases, with 2 bases lying between them. CDR3 length: 11 amino acids. DNA for the CDR3: TGTGCCAGCAGCTTACTAGAGACCCAGTACTTC. Amino acid sequence: CASSLLETQYF.

The chain is built from TRBV6-2 or TRBV6-3 and TRBJ2-1, with 8 nucleotides matching TRBD1. Trimming took 5 bases from V and 5 from J; bases not matched to a gene: 20. This CDR3 is built from 19 residues. Germline V CDR1 and CDR2: MNHEY, SVGEGT. For the CDR3, the DNA is TGTGCCAGCAGTACTACGGTACCGACAGGGGCCGAGCGGGACAATGAGCAGTTCTTC. Translation: CASSTTVPTGAERDNEQFF.

The V and J genes are TRBV7-2 and TRBJ2-3; D remains ambiguous. Germline lookup yields CDR1 SGHTA and CDR2 FQGNSA. Trimming removed 5 bases from V and 2 bases from J, with 14 bases in between. This CDR3 is built from 15 residues. The CDR3 sequence: CASSPMTASTDTQYF. CDR3 DNA sequence: TGTGCCAGCAGCCCCATGACGGCCTCCACAGATACGCAGTATTTT. The full variable domain, its missing parts supplied by reference TRBV7-2 and TRBJ2-3, is GAGVSQSPSNKVTEKGKDVELRCDPISGHTALYWYRQSLGQGLEFLIYFQGNSAPDKSGLPSDRFSAERTGGSVSTLTIQRTQQEDSAVYLCASSPMTASTDTQYFGPGTRLTVL.

The genes are TRBV28 and TRBJ1-4; 9 bases fit TRBD1. This CDR3 is built from 17 residues. The germline V gene has CDR1 MDHEN and CDR2 SYDVKM. With 1 base clipped from V and 2 bases from J, the junction kept 5 bases outside the gene matches. The CDR3 loop reads CASSLSQGAGTNEKLFF. The CDR3 DNA follows: TGTGCCAGCAGTTTATCACAGGGGGCGGGCACTAATGAAAAACTGTTTTTT.

Only one count was recorded for this clone. The chain is built from TRBV5-6 and TRBJ1-4; 7 nucleotides match TRBD1. The V and J ends lost 5 bases and 3 bases, in that order; junction bases with no gene match: 7. Germline CDR1 and CDR2: SGHDT and YYEEEE. The CDR3 totals 15 residues. The CDR3 is CASSPATGANEKLFF. The DNA for the CDR3 is TGTGCCAGCAGTCCGGCCACAGGGGCTAATGAAAAACTGTTTTTT.

The genes are TRBV27 and TRBJ1-6, with a possible D match to TRBD1 (5 bases). Germline-derived CDR1 and CDR2 are MNHEY and SMNVEV (reference sequence). The CDR3 runs 18 residues. The V end was cut by 2 bases, the J end by 2 bases, with 16 bases between. CDR3 residues: CASSLRAAGSAYNSPLHF. As DNA, the CDR3 is TGTGCCAGCAGTTTAAGGGCAGCAGGGTCTGCCTATAATTCACCCCTCCACTTT.

The chain recombines TRBV6-2 or TRBV6-3 with TRBJ2-3, with 8 bases fitting TRBD2. From germline, CDR1 is MNHEY and CDR2 SVGEGT. This CDR3 comprises 15 residues. With 4 bases clipped from V and 1 base from J, the junction kept 4 bases outside the gene matches. For the CDR3, the DNA is TGTGCCAGCAGTTTCAGCGGGAGTGGCACAGATACGCAGTATTTT. Its protein is CASSFSGSGTDTQYF.

The chain combines TRBV7-2 with TRBJ2-1; unclear D gene. CDR3 size: 17 residues. Germline CDR1 reads SGHTA; CDR2 reads FQGNSA. Trimming left V 0 bases short and J 0 bases short, with 12 bases between. The CDR3 coding sequence is TGTGCCAGCAGCTTAGCGCAGTCGGCTGCCTCCTACAATGAGCAGTTCTTC. Its protein product is CASSLAQSAASYNEQFF.

Here the CDR3 reads CASSPPRGEQYF. The CDR3 DNA reads TGTGCCAGCAGCCCCCCGCGGGGCGAGCAGTACTTC. This chain links TRBV7-8 with TRBJ2-7, with D perhaps TRBD2 (6 bases). This CDR3 spans 12 amino acids. V shed 5 bases and J shed 6 bases, with 11 bases lying between them. Per germline, CDR1 SGHVS and CDR2 FQNEAQ.

The CDR3 protein is CASSSGLAGSNEQFF. The CDR3 bases are TGTGCCAGCAGCTCCGGACTAGCGGGCTCCAATGAGCAGTTCTTC. This chain connects TRBV7-2 to TRBJ2-1, with TRBD2 matching over 11 bases. CDR3 length equals 15 residues. V trimming: 4 bases; J trimming: 6 bases; junction bases outside the gene matches: 5. The germline gives CDR1 SGHTA, CDR2 FQGNSA.

The chain joins TRBV19 to TRBJ1-1; no clear D. V was clipped by 3 bases and J by 8 bases, with 13 bases between them. This CDR3 region has 13 residues. Germline V gives CDR1 LNHDA, CDR2 SQIVND (reference sequence). CDR3 in amino acids: CASSISARQEAFF. CDR3 bases: TGTGCCAGTAGTATCTCGGCCAGGCAAGAAGCTTTCTTT.

The CDR3 bases are TGTGCCTGGAGTTACAGGAACACTGAAGCTTTCTTT. Residues: CAWSYRNTEAFF. The chain carries TRBV30 and TRBJ1-1; no reliable D call. This CDR3 contains 12 residues. CDR1 GTSNPN and CDR2 SVGIG come from the germline V gene (reference sequence). Trimming removed 2 bases at V and 1 base at J, with 5 bases between.

This clone has only a few counts. The rearrangement links TRBV7-2 to TRBJ2-2, with a weak D call TRBD1 (7 bases). CDR1 and CDR2 from the germline V gene are SGHTA and FQGNSA. V lost 5 bases to trimming and J lost 1 base, with 14 bases between them. The CDR3 contains 16 residues. This CDR3 is CASSAGQIKNTGELFF. The DNA for the CDR3 is TGTGCCAGCAGCGCGGGACAGATAAAGAACACCGGGGAGCTGTTTTTT. The variable domain in full, completed from reference TRBV7-2 and TRBJ2-2, reads GAGVSQSPSNKVTEKGKDVELRCDPISGHTALYWYRQSLGQGLEFLIYFQGNSAPDKSGLPSDRFSAERTGGSVSTLTIQRTQQEDSAVYLCASSAGQIKNTGELFFGEGSRLTVL.

The rearrangement uses TRBV14 and TRBJ1-6, with D perhaps matching TRBD1 (5 bases). Per germline, CDR1 SGHDN and CDR2 FVKESK. The CDR3 spans 15 residues. V shed 4 bases and J shed 7 bases, with 14 bases lying between them. The DNA of the CDR3 is TGTGCCAGCAGCCGGGACGTTGGCTCAAATTCACCCCTCCACTTT. It is translated as CASSRDVGSNSPLHF.

This chain connects TRBV4-1 to TRBJ2-7, with 7 bases matching TRBD1. CDR1 is MGHRA and CDR2 is YSYEKL in the germline V gene. Trimming cost V 2 bases and J 4 bases; bases outside gene matches: 5. The CDR3 consists of 14 residues. CDR3 in amino acids: CASSQPGQKYEQYF. CDR3 bases: TGCGCCAGCAGCCAACCGGGACAGAAATACGAGCAGTACTTC.

The rearrangement uses TRBV6-9 and TRBJ1-1, with D tentatively TRBD1 (6 bases). Germline V lookup: CDR1 MNHGY, CDR2 SVAAGI. V was cut by 4 bases and J by 4 bases, with 16 bases left in between. This CDR3 contains 15 residues. CDR3 protein: CASSSTGIGGTEAFF. DNA for the CDR3: TGTGCCAGCAGTTCCACAGGGATTGGGGGCACTGAAGCTTTCTTT.

This clone was seen only once. This chain uses TRBV7-9 with TRBJ1-1, with D unclear. Germline V gives CDR1 SEHNR, CDR2 FQNEAQ (reference sequence). The CDR3 runs 11 residues. V shed 4 bases and J shed 7 bases, with 7 bases lying between them. The CDR3 bases are TGTGCCAGCAGCTCGAGGATTGAAGCTTTCTTT. Protein product: CASSSRIEAFF.

This clone was observed a single time. CDR3 sequence reads: CASSFLTGGNYGYTF. The DNA for the CDR3 is TGTGCCAGTAGTTTCTTGACAGGGGGCAACTATGGCTACACCTTC. This rearrangement joins TRBV19 to TRBJ1-2, with 10 bases matching TRBD1. Germline lookup yields CDR1 LNHDA and CDR2 SQIVND (reference sequence). The CDR3 runs 15 residues. Germline trimming cut 5 bases from V and 2 bases from J; bases unmatched to any gene: 5.

The J gene is TRBJ2-1, the V gene TRBV9; the D is unclear. The CDR3 is made up of 15 amino acids. Germline values: CDR1 SGDLS, CDR2 YYNGEE. Trimming stripped 4 bases from V and 4 bases from J, with 15 bases between. The CDR3, as DNA: TGTGCCAGCAGCTATCAGGCCGGAAGATACAATGAGCAGTTCTTC. The encoded protein is CASSYQAGRYNEQFF.

This clone was found once. The rearrangement uses TRBV4-2 and TRBJ1-2; the D gene is possibly TRBD1 (5 bases). Germline V gives CDR1 LGHNA, CDR2 YNFKEQ. The CDR3 runs to 14 residues. V lost 0 bases, J lost 5 bases, and 10 bases lay in between. This CDR3 is CASSQDWGTYGYTF. The CDR3 region has the DNA TGTGCCAGCAGCCAAGATTGGGGGACGTATGGCTACACCTTC.

The chain couples TRBV7-3 to TRBJ2-2; D is tentatively TRBD1 or TRBD2 (5 bases each). V lost 1 base and J lost 8, with 11 bases in between. Germline CDR1 reads SGHTA; CDR2 reads FQGTGA. The CDR3 length is 14 residues. The CDR3 reads CASSLRGAGGELFF. The CDR3 nucleotides are TGTGCCAGCAGCTTAAGAGGGGCCGGTGGGGAGCTGTTTTTT.